What follows are 9 T cell receptor beta chains derived from one specimen sequenced in a study of T cells after yellow fever vaccination. TCRdb reanalysed the 5' RACE reads using MiXCR and keeps one entry per CDR3 protein. The data show fewer than 400,000 distinct CDR3 sequences, 6.2% seen once. The sample in question was PBMCs, obtained 5 days after the yellow fever booster vaccination. These receptors were obtained from a man in his thirties or forties who received the YFV17D yellow fever vaccine.

In its sample, this clonotype was seen many times. Here the CDR3 reads CSVRAHHSYNEQFF. CDR3 nucleotides: TGCAGCGTTCGCGCACATCACTCCTACAATGAGCAGTTCTTC. This chain joins TRBV29-1 and TRBJ2-1, with D uncertain. Germline CDR1 SQVTM, CDR2 ANQGSEA. Trimming removed 5 bases from V and 0 bases from J, with 11 bases in between. This CDR3 spans 14 amino acids.

This clonotype was seen at least ten times. The CDR3 DNA follows: TGCAGTGCCGGGGGAGTATCCAAAAACATTCAGTACTTC. Translation gives CSAGGVSKNIQYF. The chain has TRBV20-1 and TRBJ2-4, with D possibly TRBD2 on 6 matching bases. V gave up 6 bases and J gave up 2 bases, with 11 bases separating them. The CDR3 sequence is 13 residues long. The germline CDR1 and CDR2 sequences are DFQATT and SNEGSKA (reference sequence).

In this sample, this clonotype turned up many times. The V gene is TRBV29-1, the J gene TRBJ2-3; D perhaps matches TRBD2 (6 bases). The V gene's germline CDR1 is SQVTM and CDR2 ANQGSEA. The CDR3 loop spans 14 amino acids. Trimming shortened V by 6 bases and J by 3 bases, and 16 bases separated the two germline ends. In DNA form, the CDR3 reads TGCAGCGTGGCCCCCACTAGCCGTACAGATACGCAGTATTTT. Its translation is CSVAPTSRTDTQYF.

The chain joins TRBV12-3 or TRBV12-4 to TRBJ2-1, with 8 bases fitting TRBD2. CDR3 length: 14 amino acids. V trimming: 0 bases; J trimming: 6 bases; junction bases outside the gene matches: 1. The CDR3 DNA follows: TGTGCCAGCAGTTTAGCGGGGACTAGCAATGAGCAGTTCTTC. This encodes CASSLAGTSNEQFF.

The sample holds a few counts of this clonotype. The chain recombines TRBV25-1 with TRBJ1-2, with D hard to call. The ends were cut back, 3 bases at V and 8 bases at J, with 10 bases in the middle. The CDR3 consists of 12 residues. Germline V lookup: CDR1 MGHDK, CDR2 SYGVNS. The CDR3, as DNA: TGTGCCAGCAGTGACAAGGGTCGGGGCTACACCTTC. This codes for CASSDKGRGYTF.

The chain recombines TRBV5-1 with TRBJ1-2; the match to TRBD1 covers 10 bases. Germline V CDR1 and CDR2: SGHRS, YFSETQ. V was clipped by 7 bases and J by 4 bases; unmatched bases: 7. CDR3 length equals 14 residues. In DNA, the CDR3 is TGCGCCAGCGCGGACAGGGGGAGTAGCTATGGCTACACCTTC. It encodes CASADRGSSYGYTF.

CDR3 nucleotide sequence: TGTGCCAGCAGCTTAGGTGTGCCCCCCAACGAGCAGTACTTC. Amino acid sequence: CASSLGVPPNEQYF. The V call is TRBV7-6, the J call TRBJ2-7; the D is unclear. V lost 1 base and J 5 bases, leaving 12 bases between the germline ends. The CDR3 length is 14 residues. Germline CDR1 and CDR2: SGHVS and FNYEAQ.

This clonotype appeared many times. This chain links TRBV5-1 with TRBJ2-1; D remains ambiguous. The germline V gene encodes CDR1 SGHRS and CDR2 YFSETQ. CDR3 length: 16 amino acids. With 6 bases removed from V and 4 bases from J, the gap between germline ends came to 20 bases. The CDR3 nucleotides are TGCGCCAGCACCTTACCCCCCCCCGGCCCGTACAATGAGCAGTTCTTC. Encoded protein: CASTLPPPGPYNEQFF.

This clonotype was picked up many times. The rearrangement links TRBV24-1 to TRBJ2-1; tentative D call: TRBD1 (6 bases). In germline, CDR1 is KGHDR, CDR2 SFDVKD. V shed 4 bases and J shed 8 bases, with 17 bases lying between them. CDR3 length equals 15 residues. In DNA, the CDR3 is TGTGCCACCAGTGACCCATCGGCAGGGGATCATGAGCAGTTCTTC. Translated: CATSDPSAGDHEQFF.